The clone carrying this TCR beta chain came up a few times. Antigen unknown. Expressed TCRB transcripts got sequenced, as all isolated RNA was reverse transcribed. Clones were read by immunoSEQ multiplex PCR, and TCRdb kept only the in-frame ones, dropping some. Here the sample spans 500,000 to 850,000 clones, 11% to 15% being singletons. The record originates from a study of beta chain features in type 1 diabetes. Findings of the study overall: Across all four CD4+ subsets, people with type 1 diabetes showed modestly shorter TCRB CDR3s. VDJ junctions in type 1 diabetes patients carried more deletions and fewer insertions. For patients, the naive, central memory and Treg TCRB repertoires appeared more alike than for healthy donors.

Each population that was sorted was more than 95% pure. What was sequenced was naive CD4+ T cells from blood. The TCR originated in a man aged 18 to 29 with type 1 diabetes.

The CDR3 sequence: CASNRLAKNIQYF. DNA for the CDR3: TGTGCCAGCAACCGTCTAGCCAAAAACATTCAGTACTTC. The gene calls are TRBV28 and TRBJ2-4; D ambiguous. Germline V CDR1 and CDR2: MDHEN, SYDVKM. Trimming pared 7 bases from V and 0 bases from J, leaving 7 bases between. The CDR3 covers 13 residues.